These 7 T cell receptor beta chains share one sample of origin, sequenced in a study of T-cell memory formation after mild COVID-19 (dated by TCRdb to the early 2020s). Library preparation used 5' RACE. Instrument used: Illumina NovaSeq 6000. TCRdb reworked the public reads: Q25 trimming with fastp, MiXCR clone assembly, productive beta chains retained. Identical CDR3 protein sequences are pooled into one entry, listed with their most common genes and DNA. Within this sample are about 420,000 distinct CDR3 sequences, with around a quarter of them counted one time only. The top ten constitute roughly 14% of the sample. The specimen sequenced was PBMCs or a T cell subset sorted from them (not recorded which). The receptors derive from an adult woman who had mild COVID-19 (a few samples of this study predate the infection). The sample titles of this study are shuffled in the database, so cell type and time point are left out; the donor was told from shared clones.

This clonotype was recorded a few times. The chain combines TRBV29-1 with TRBJ2-1; 7 bases line up with TRBD2. Germline CDR1 reads SQVTM; CDR2 reads ANQGSEA. Trimming cost V 4 bases and J 6 bases; bases outside gene matches: 6. This CDR3 contains 13 residues. The CDR3 DNA sequence: TGCAGCGTTGGGTGGGGGAGGGCCAATGAGCAGTTCTTC. This gives the protein CSVGWGRANEQFF.

In this sample, this clonotype turned up a few times. The V call is TRBV11-2, the J call TRBJ2-6; possible D gene TRBD1, 6 bases. The germline V gene encodes CDR1 SGHAT and CDR2 FQNNGV. This CDR3 contains 17 residues. Trimming took off 3 bases at V and 4 bases at J, with 16 bases between the two ends. The CDR3 here is CASSLGTRGLGANVLTF. The CDR3 region has the DNA TGTGCCAGCAGCTTGGGGACCAGGGGATTAGGGGCCAACGTCCTGACTTTC.

This chain joins TRBV12-3 or TRBV12-4 and TRBJ2-1; unclear D gene. CDR3 length: 15 amino acids. Trimming shortened V by 5 bases and J by 8 bases, and 19 bases separated the two germline ends. CDR3 DNA: TGTGCCAGCAGTCCCGAAGACGGACGGATGGATGAGCAGTTCTTC. Protein product: CASSPEDGRMDEQFF.

The chain recombines TRBV7-9 with TRBJ2-3; 9 bases align to TRBD2. The CDR3 runs to 16 residues. Germline CDR1 is SEHNR and CDR2 is FQNEAQ (reference sequence). Trimming cost V 5 bases and J 3 bases; bases outside gene matches: 9. CDR3 nucleotide sequence: TGTGCCAGCAGCATCATAGCGGGAGTCCGTACAGATACGCAGTATTTT. It translates to CASSIIAGVRTDTQYF.

The V call is TRBV12-3 or TRBV12-4, the J call TRBJ2-2, with D possibly being TRBD2 (6 bases). V was clipped by 7 bases and J by 4 bases, with 16 bases between them. The CDR3 length is 15 residues. For the CDR3, the DNA is TGTGCCAGCAACCCTGGCGGGGCCATCACCGGGGAGCTGTTTTTT. Protein: CASNPGGAITGELFF.

The rearrangement links TRBV29-1 to TRBJ2-7; a possible D gene is TRBD1 (5 bases). The CDR3 runs 13 residues. V was clipped by 4 bases and J by 3 bases, with 13 bases between them. Germline V CDR1 and CDR2: SQVTM, ANQGSEA. CDR3 residues: CSVAPTDYYEQYF. The CDR3 DNA reads as TGCAGCGTTGCCCCGACAGATTACTACGAGCAGTACTTC.

This clonotype was recorded a few times. The chain joins TRBV15 to TRBJ2-3; tentative D call: TRBD1 (5 bases). The CDR3 is 13 amino acids. Per the germline V gene, CDR1 is LNHNV and CDR2 is YYDKDF (reference sequence). The V end lost 0 bases, the J end lost 14 bases, and 15 bases lay between the germline ends. The CDR3 sequence is CATSRDPRDPWYF. DNA of the CDR3: TGTGCCACCAGCAGAGATCCCAGGGATCCCTGGTATTTT.